The clone carrying this T cell receptor (beta chain) was seen only a few times. The antigen remains undetermined. The record originates from a study of blood T cells in healthy people across ages. Per sample, a minimum of 6 million PBMCs were isolated. Study-level findings and limits: The donors' CMV status was not determined, possibly confounding changes in expanded clonotypes.

CDR1 and CDR2 (germline): SEHNR, FQNEAQ (reference sequence). Trimming removed 2 bases from V and 0 bases from J, with 13 bases in between. This CDR3 has 16 residues. PCR was performed a second time for 7 to 11 cycles using a sample-barcoded 5' primer and a J-beta primer mix. TCRdb itself ran the 5' RACE reads through MiXCR, one entry per CDR3 protein. This sample has hundreds of thousands of distinct CDR3 sequences; just under 25% occur once, and the top ten carry 9.4%. The data also belong to a second study, concerning T cells of mothers and their children. This second report adds: There was no detection of any persistent microchimeric T cell clones.

The chain employs TRBV7-9 and TRBJ2-5; TRBD2 is a possible D gene (5 bases). This clonotype was sampled from a boy younger than 18 in good health. Sequenced input: blood. The CDR3 sequence: CASSLMTGMYQETQYF. CDR3 bases: TGTGCCAGCAGCTTAATGACGGGAATGTACCAAGAGACCCAGTACTTC.